This T cell receptor (beta chain) was found in a study of PD-1 blockade in classical Hodgkin lymphoma. Study-wide background: Patients were infused with nivolumab 3 mg/kg every 2 weeks.

This clone has more than one count but fewer than ten. Antigen: not known. The table came from immunoSEQ multiplex PCR; TCRdb's copy has only in-frame clones and leaves some out. The data contain approximately 98,000 clones, roughly nine tenths of them seen just once; the ten biggest clones take up 20%. Relapse after autologous stem cell transplantation occurred in every patient, and brentuximab vedotin exposure varied. Complete response, partial response or progressive disease were the best responses. Study-wide points: With respect to the repertoire differences, their causes, possibly disease activity or prior therapy, remain undefined. Baseline diversity resembling that of newly diagnosed patients was seen in complete responders.

V lost 0 bases, J lost 10 bases, and 19 bases lay in between. The CDR3 consists of 16 residues. CDR1 SGHAT and CDR2 FQNNGV come from the germline V gene. The V gene is TRBV11-2, the J gene TRBJ2-1; tentatively, D is TRBD2 (5 bases). Sample: peripheral blood mononuclear cells (PBMCs), taken before the second cycle of nivolumab. This clonotype was obtained from a human donor with classical Hodgkin lymphoma. CDR3 DNA sequence: TGTGCCAGCAGCTTAGATGGAAGCGGCCTTCCGTGGGAGCAGTTCTTC. Translating gives CASSLDGSGLPWEQFF.